Below are 13 T cell receptor beta chains sequenced from a single sample in a study of control samples from healthy donors and cancer patients. The method was immunoSEQ multiplex PCR; TCRdb's version includes in-frame clones alone and lacks a portion of them. The sample consists of some 130,000 clones, approximately 92% of them appearing once. The source material was blood. The receptors derive from a man younger than 35 in good health.

This chain connects TRBV7-9 to TRBJ1-4; perhaps TRBD1 as D (5 bases). V lost 2 bases and J 6 bases, leaving 10 bases between the germline ends. The CDR3 has 14 amino acids. CDR1 and CDR2 from the germline V gene are SEHNR and FQNEAQ (reference sequence). CDR3 region: CASSLLGVDEKLFF. CDR3 coding DNA: TGTGCCAGCAGCTTATTAGGGGTGGATGAAAAACTGTTTTTT.

This chain joins TRBV6-5 and TRBJ2-5; a possible D gene is TRBD1 (5 bases). This CDR3 has 14 amino acids. Trimming took 6 bases from V and 5 from J, leaving 16 bases between them. Looked up from germline, CDR1 is MNHEY and CDR2 is SVGAGI. CDR3 loop: CASSARVGAETQYF. Here the CDR3 DNA reads TGTGCCAGCAGCGCCCGGGTTGGGGCGGAGACCCAGTACTTC.

The table lists this clone with a count of one. The chain is built from TRBV4-2 and TRBJ1-3; D gene ambiguous. The CDR3 totals 16 residues. The germline V and J ends were trimmed by 1 base and 0 bases, with 10 bases remaining between them. Germline V gene sequence: CDR1 LGHNA, CDR2 YNFKEQ. Here the CDR3 DNA reads TGTGCCAGCAGCCAAGTAGGCAGGACCTCTGGAAACACCATATATTTT. It yields the protein CASSQVGRTSGNTIYF.

The V call is TRBV5-5, the J call TRBJ2-2; 8 bases fit TRBD1. V trimming: 3 bases; J trimming: 5 bases; junction bases outside the gene matches: 3. This CDR3 is built from 14 residues. Germline V gives CDR1 SGHKS, CDR2 YYEKEE (reference sequence). The CDR3 sequence: CASSSDRATGELFF. The DNA of the CDR3 is TGTGCCAGCAGCTCGGACAGGGCAACCGGGGAGCTGTTTTTT.

The V and J genes are TRBV5-6 and TRBJ2-3, with 14 bases that match TRBD2. The germline gives CDR1 SGHDT, CDR2 YYEEEE. The CDR3 contains 17 residues. V gave up 4 bases and J gave up 1 base; unmatched junction bases: 5. Written as DNA, the CDR3 is TGTGCCAGCAGCCGACTAGCGGGGGGGGTGGGCACAGATACGCAGTATTTT. Translation gives CASSRLAGGVGTDTQYF.

The rearrangement uses TRBV15 and TRBJ2-7; 8 bases line up with TRBD2. Trimming removed 5 bases from V and 2 bases from J; junction bases left unmatched: 20. CDR1 and CDR2 (germline): LNHNV, YYDKDF (reference sequence). The CDR3 runs 19 residues. CDR3 loop: CATSSLPPRSSGGPYEQYF. The CDR3 coding sequence is TGTGCCACCAGCTCCCTCCCCCCCCGGTCCAGCGGGGGCCCCTACGAGCAGTACTTC.

This clone has a handful of counts. The V gene is TRBV7-9, the J gene TRBJ2-5; tentatively, D is TRBD1 (5 bases). Trimming removed 3 bases from V and 4 bases from J, with 12 bases in between. CDR3 length: 14 residues. Germline lookup yields CDR1 SEHNR and CDR2 FQNEAQ (reference sequence). CDR3 in DNA: TGTGCCAGCAGCTTTTTGGGGCAGGGAGAGACCCAGTACTTC. Amino acids: CASSFLGQGETQYF.

The genes are TRBV6-6 and TRBJ1-2; no reliable D call. Germline CDR1 and CDR2: MNHNY and SVGAGI (reference sequence). CDR3 length: 11 residues. Trimming took 7 bases from V and 5 from J, leaving 8 bases between them. CDR3 coding DNA: TGTGCCAGCAATCGAGCGTATGGCTACACCTTC. It specifies CASNRAYGYTF.

This chain links TRBV5-6 with TRBJ1-5; TRBD1 matches at 9 bases. Germline CDR1 and CDR2: SGHDT and YYEEEE. Trimming at V came to 4 bases and at J to 6 bases, leaving 8 bases not matched to a gene. CDR3 length: 15 residues. Here the CDR3 DNA reads TGTGCCAGCAGCCTCGGACAGGGGTACATTCAGCCCCAGCATTTT. This translates into CASSLGQGYIQPQHF. The entire variable domain, with the rest obtained from reference TRBV5-6 and TRBJ1-5, is as follows: DAGVTQSPTHLIKTRGQQVTLRCSPKSGHDTVSWYQQALGQGPQFIFQYYEEEERQRGNFPDRFSGHQFPNYSSELNVNALLLGDSALYLCASSLGQGYIQPQHFGDGTRLSIL.

This rearrangement joins TRBV2 to TRBJ1-1; no definite D call. V lost 5 bases, J lost 7 bases, and 11 bases lay in between. Germline CDR1 is SNHLY and CDR2 is FYNNEI. The CDR3 is made up of 12 amino acids. For the CDR3, the DNA is TGTGCCAGCAGTTCGACGGCGCGTGAAGCTTTCTTT. Translation: CASSSTAREAFF.

The DNA for the CDR3 is TGTGCCAGCAGCGCCTCTGGGAAACGGGGGATTTATAGCAATCAGCCCCAGCATTTT. It is translated as CASSASGKRGIYSNQPQHF. The genes are TRBV2 and TRBJ1-5; TRBD1 is a possible D gene (5 bases). CDR3 length: 19 amino acids. V dropped 6 bases and J dropped 0 bases, with 24 bases sitting between them. CDR1 SNHLY and CDR2 FYNNEI come from the germline V gene.

This chain links TRBV20-1 with TRBJ1-5; no clear D. V was trimmed by 3 bases and J by 0 bases, leaving 9 bases between them. CDR1 is DFQATT, CDR2 SNEGSKA, per germline (reference sequence). The CDR3 contains 14 residues. The CDR3 sequence is CSASYAYSNQPQHF. CDR3 coding DNA: TGCAGTGCTAGTTACGCTTATAGCAATCAGCCCCAGCATTTT.

This chain joins TRBV6-6 and TRBJ1-2, with D unresolved. Germline V gene data show CDR1 as MNHNY and CDR2 as SVGAGI (reference sequence). The length of the CDR3 is 14 residues. V was clipped by 4 bases and J by 4 bases, with 13 bases between them. The CDR3, as DNA: TGTGCCAGCAGTTCCGTACAATACGGCTATGGCTACACCTTC. Protein sequence: CASSSVQYGYGYTF.